Each of the 31 T cell receptor beta chains below was sequenced from the same sample in a study of blood T cell repertoires in COVID-19. The protocol was immunoSEQ multiplex PCR, while the TCRdb copy is restricted to in-frame clones and leaves out a portion. The repertoire consists of 200,000 to 300,000 clones, with 80% to 85% occurring once and the leading ten covering 4.2%. The sample comprised peripheral blood. These receptors were collected from a man aged 55-75 years with acute or convalescent COVID-19.

The CDR3 is CASSQDDSASAGVGDTQYF. The CDR3 DNA follows: TGTGCCAGCAGCCAAGATGACTCAGCTTCGGCGGGAGTCGGGGATACGCAGTATTTT. V is TRBV4-2 and J is TRBJ2-3; 7 bases line up with TRBD2. The CDR3 has 19 residues. Germline assignment: CDR1 LGHNA and CDR2 YNFKEQ. Trimming removed 0 bases from V and 6 bases from J; junction bases left unmatched: 18.

The chain is built from TRBV24-1 and TRBJ2-5; 12 bases are shared with TRBD1. V gave up 4 bases and J gave up 5 bases; unmatched junction bases: 7. The CDR3 sequence is 16 residues long. Germline V CDR1 and CDR2: KGHDR, SFDVKD. The CDR3, as DNA: TGTGCCACCAGTGACTCGGGACAGGGGGCGCGGGAGACCCAGTACTTC. It codes for CATSDSGQGARETQYF.

This CDR3 reads CSAWTDKNIQYF. In DNA, the CDR3 is TGCAGCGCTTGGACAGACAAAAACATTCAGTACTTC. This chain links TRBV29-1 with TRBJ2-4, with a weak D call TRBD1 (6 bases). The V end lost 7 bases, the J end lost 3 bases, and 10 bases lay between the germline ends. The CDR3 covers 12 residues. In germline, CDR1 is SQVTM, CDR2 ANQGSEA.

The chain recombines TRBV6-2 or TRBV6-3 with TRBJ2-7, with D maybe TRBD2 (6 bases). The CDR3 sequence is 15 residues long. V was cut by 4 bases and J by 1 base, with 14 bases left in between. Germline V gene data show CDR1 as MNHEY and CDR2 as SVGEGT. CDR3 nucleotide sequence: TGTGCCAGCAGTTCGGCACGGGGGTTGTCCTACGAGCAGTACTTC. Translation: CASSSARGLSYEQYF.

The rearrangement uses TRBV6-2 or TRBV6-3 and TRBJ1-1, with TRBD1 matching over 7 bases. The ends lost 2 bases at V and 0 bases at J; junction bases unmatched: 3. Germline lookup yields CDR1 MNHEY and CDR2 SVGEGT. The CDR3 extends over 15 amino acids. The chain's CDR3 is CASSYGGTVNTEAFF. Here the CDR3 DNA reads TGTGCCAGCAGTTACGGTGGGACAGTGAACACTGAAGCTTTCTTT.

CDR3 nucleotides: TGCGCCAGCAGCTCGACGCCCCAAACAGGGCACTACAATGAGCAGTTCTTC. It codes for CASSSTPQTGHYNEQFF. This chain uses TRBV4-1 with TRBJ2-1, with D possibly being TRBD1 (6 bases). The V end lost 5 bases, the J end lost 3 bases, and 20 bases lay between the germline ends. CDR1 and CDR2 (germline): MGHRA, YSYEKL. CDR3 length: 17 residues.

The V gene is TRBV7-3, the J gene TRBJ2-3, with 9 bases that match TRBD2. V dropped 4 bases and J dropped 8; count of bases not matched to a gene: 16. Germline CDR1 SGHTA, CDR2 FQGTGA. CDR3 length equals 17 residues. This CDR3 reads CASSSTPQLAGPGTQYF. The CDR3 DNA follows: TGTGCCAGCAGCTCCACACCGCAACTAGCGGGCCCGGGTACGCAGTATTTT.

The genes are TRBV14 and TRBJ2-2; possibly TRBD2 for D (5 bases). Germline assignment: CDR1 SGHDN and CDR2 FVKESK. The CDR3 spans 14 residues. V lost 5 bases, J lost 4 bases, and 11 bases lay in between. CDR3 loop: CASSNRGTTGELFF. The CDR3 bases are TGTGCCAGCAGCAATCGGGGTACCACCGGGGAGCTGTTTTTT.

The chain uses TRBV5-1 and TRBJ2-2, with 7 bases lining up with TRBD2. CDR3 length: 15 amino acids. The trim removed 5 bases at V and 7 bases at J, leaving 11 bases unmatched. Germline loops: CDR1 SGHRS, CDR2 YFSETQ. Here the CDR3 reads CASSTAGGSIGELFF. The CDR3 bases are TGCGCCAGCAGTACGGCGGGCGGGAGTATCGGGGAGCTGTTTTTT.

The V gene is TRBV18, the J gene TRBJ2-3; perhaps TRBD2 as D (6 bases). The CDR3 is made up of 15 amino acids. The ends were cut back, 3 bases at V and 1 base at J, with 11 bases in the middle. Germline CDR1 is KGHSH and CDR2 is LQKENI. In nucleotides, the CDR3 is TGTGCCAGCTCACCGGCTAGCGCCCGCACAGATACGCAGTATTTT. It translates to CASSPASARTDTQYF.

J is TRBJ2-1 and V is TRBV9, with D tentatively TRBD1 (5 bases). Trimming removed 3 bases from V and 5 bases from J, with 18 bases in between. The CDR3 loop spans 16 amino acids. Germline-derived CDR1 and CDR2 are SGDLS and YYNGEE. For the CDR3, the DNA is TGTGCCAGCAGCGCCTACCCGGACAATGAGCACAATGAGCAGTTCTTC. As protein: CASSAYPDNEHNEQFF.

CDR3 nucleotides: TGTGCCTGGAAACAGGACGGCCCTGAAGCTTTCTTT. Translation gives CAWKQDGPEAFF. This chain links TRBV30 with TRBJ1-1; a possible D gene is TRBD1 (5 bases). In germline, CDR1 is GTSNPN, CDR2 SVGIG (reference sequence). This CDR3 has 12 residues. Trimming removed 4 bases at V and 6 bases at J, with 12 bases between.

V usage is TRBV13 and J usage is TRBJ2-1; 7 nucleotides line up with TRBD2. This CDR3 is built from 17 residues. J lost 2 bases, V lost 5 bases, and 12 bases had no gene match. Germline V gene data show CDR1 as PRHDT and CDR2 as FYEKMQ (reference sequence). The CDR3 is CASSLLRAGEPYNEQFF. The CDR3 DNA is TGTGCCAGCAGCCTGCTTCGTGCGGGGGAACCCTACAATGAGCAGTTCTTC.

V is TRBV28 and J is TRBJ1-1; perhaps TRBD1 as D (5 bases). Germline V lookup: CDR1 MDHEN, CDR2 SYDVKM. The CDR3 contains 17 residues. V was cut by 7 bases and J by 0 bases, with 21 bases left in between. In DNA, the CDR3 is TGTGCCAGCACGAAAGTTCACGGGGGAAACATGAACACTGAAGCTTTCTTT. Translation: CASTKVHGGNMNTEAFF.

The chain links TRBV7-6 to TRBJ2-3; 13 nucleotides match TRBD2. Germline V gene data show CDR1 as SGHVS and CDR2 as FNYEAQ. The V gene end was trimmed by 4 bases and the J gene end by 8 bases; junction bases not matched to a gene: 9. The CDR3 is made up of 16 amino acids. The CDR3 here is CASSSGLLAGGGTQYF. The CDR3 coding sequence is TGTGCCAGCAGCTCCGGATTACTAGCGGGAGGGGGTACGCAGTATTTT.

This chain joins TRBV27 and TRBJ1-2, with D possibly being TRBD1 (6 bases). Trimming removed 3 bases from V and 5 bases from J, with 10 bases in between. Germline CDR1 MNHEY, CDR2 SMNVEV (reference sequence). The CDR3 is 13 amino acids. CDR3 nucleotide sequence: TGTGCCAGCAGTTTGCTAACAGGGTATGGCTACACCTTC. This gives the protein CASSLLTGYGYTF.

The chain couples TRBV12-5 to TRBJ1-5; no definite D call. The V gene lost 1 base and the J gene lost 5 bases, with 18 bases spanning the gap. Germline lookup yields CDR1 LGHNT and CDR2 FRNRAP. There are 17 residues in the CDR3. The CDR3 region is CASGLAFPGFADQPQHF. The DNA of the CDR3 is TGTGCTAGTGGTTTGGCCTTCCCGGGTTTTGCGGATCAGCCCCAGCATTTT. The variable domain in full, completed from reference TRBV12-5 and TRBJ1-5, reads DARVTQTPRHKVTEMGQEVTMRCQPILGHNTVFWYRQTMMQGLELLAYFRNRAPLDDSGMPKDRFSAEMPDATLATLKIQPSEPRDSAVYFCASGLAFPGFADQPQHFGDGTRLSIL.

The V and J genes are TRBV30 and TRBJ2-3; D perhaps matches TRBD2 (7 bases). V lost 8 bases, J lost 2 bases, and 14 bases lay in between. The V gene's germline CDR1 is GTSNPN and CDR2 SVGIG (reference sequence). This CDR3 has 13 amino acids. CDR3 in amino acids: CAAGAAFTDTQYF. CDR3 DNA sequence: TGTGCCGCGGGGGCGGCTTTCACAGATACGCAGTATTTT.

The chain couples TRBV19 to TRBJ2-1, with a weak D call TRBD1 (6 bases). Germline V gene sequence: CDR1 LNHDA, CDR2 SQIVND (reference sequence). Trimming pared 3 bases from V and 9 bases from J, leaving 12 bases between. This CDR3 has 13 amino acids. This CDR3 is CASSIPGATEQFF. CDR3 nucleotide sequence: TGTGCCAGTAGTATTCCAGGGGCCACTGAGCAGTTCTTC. Variable domain in full (rest from reference TRBV19 and TRBJ2-1): DGGITQSPKYLFRKEGQNVTLSCEQNLNHDAMYWYRQDPGQGLRLIYYSQIVNDFQKGDIAEGYSVSREKKESFPLTVTSAQKNPTAFYLCASSIPGATEQFFGPGTRLTVL.

V usage is TRBV5-1 and J usage is TRBJ2-1; possibly TRBD2 for D (6 bases). The V and J ends lost 3 bases and 9 bases respectively, with 19 bases between them. This CDR3 has 15 amino acids. In germline, CDR1 is SGHRS, CDR2 YFSETQ. The CDR3 loop reads CASSYTGTGGFEQFF. Here the CDR3 DNA reads TGCGCCAGCAGCTACACCGGGACCGGGGGTTTTGAGCAGTTCTTC.

The chain has TRBV21-1 and TRBJ1-3. TRBV21-1 is given as a pseudogene. CDR3 length: 17 amino acids. This CDR3 reads CASSKAGTFRSGNTIYF. CDR3 nucleotides: TGTGCCAGCAGCAAAGCGGGGACTTTCCGCTCTGGAAACACCATATATTTT.

This rearrangement joins TRBV19 to TRBJ2-3; D might be TRBD1 (5 bases). Germline CDR1 and CDR2: LNHDA and SQIVND (reference sequence). CDR3 size: 11 residues. With 10 bases removed from V and 11 bases from J, the gap between germline ends came to 16 bases. Here the CDR3 DNA reads TGTGCCACCCGTGGACAAGAGCTGCAGTATTTT. Protein sequence: CATRGQELQYF.

This clone was detected only once. V is TRBV28 and J is TRBJ1-2; no firm D call. Per germline, CDR1 MDHEN and CDR2 SYDVKM. The CDR3 has 15 amino acids. Trimming stripped 8 bases from V and 4 bases from J, with 20 bases between. CDR3 sequence reads: CASSRWSPTSYGYTF. CDR3 DNA sequence: TGTGCCAGCTCCCGATGGAGCCCGACTAGCTATGGCTACACCTTC.

The chain couples TRBV24-1 to TRBJ2-4; TRBD2 aligns across 8 bases. This CDR3 is 15 amino acids long. V gave up 9 bases and J gave up 5 bases; unmatched junction bases: 11. Germline CDR1 is KGHDR and CDR2 is SFDVKD. The CDR3 DNA sequence: TGTGCCACCTCTGACGGGAGGGCCGACCAAAACATTCAGTACTTC. Its protein is CATSDGRADQNIQYF.

The chain couples TRBV18 to TRBJ2-3; 9 nucleotides match TRBD1. Germline V gene data show CDR1 as KGHSH and CDR2 as LQKENI. J gave up 1 base and V 7 bases, and 3 bases lay outside the gene matches. The CDR3 covers 14 residues. This CDR3 reads CASLQGAGTDTQYF. CDR3 in DNA: TGTGCCAGCTTACAGGGGGCTGGCACAGATACGCAGTATTTT.

This clone is a singleton in its sample. This chain links TRBV6-5 with TRBJ2-3; a possible D gene is TRBD1 (6 bases). Trimming took 5 bases from V and 3 from J, leaving 12 bases between them. CDR1 and CDR2 from the germline V gene are MNHEY and SVGAGI. This CDR3 comprises 14 residues. The CDR3 DNA follows: TGTGCCAGCAGTACGGGACATAGGACAGATACGCAGTATTTT. Translation: CASSTGHRTDTQYF.

The chain links TRBV13 to TRBJ2-3, with TRBD2 identical over 8 bases. Unmatched junction bases numbered 6, after V lost 2 bases and J lost 2 bases. Germline lookup yields CDR1 PRHDT and CDR2 FYEKMQ (reference sequence). This CDR3 contains 16 residues. The CDR3 bases are TGTGCCAGCAGCTTAATGGTAGCGGGATCCACAGATACGCAGTATTTT. Translating it yields CASSLMVAGSTDTQYF.

V usage is TRBV3-1 (or the pseudogene TRBV3-2) and J usage is TRBJ2-4; D is perhaps TRBD2 (5 bases). The CDR3 is 11 residues long. Germline V lookup: CDR1 LGHDT, CDR2 YNNKEL (reference sequence). V dropped 5 bases and J dropped 10 bases, with 9 bases sitting between them. The CDR3: CASSARRIQYF. The CDR3 DNA sequence: TGTGCCAGCAGCGCACGGAGGATTCAGTACTTC.

The V and J genes are TRBV6-5 and TRBJ1-3; D possibly corresponds to TRBD1 (5 bases). Trimming shortened V by 0 bases and J by 7 bases, and 13 bases separated the two germline ends. The V gene's germline CDR1 is MNHEY and CDR2 SVGAGI. This CDR3 comprises 15 residues. This chain's CDR3 is CASSYSIAGPNTIYF. DNA for the CDR3: TGTGCCAGCAGTTACTCCATCGCAGGGCCCAACACCATATATTTT.

The CDR3 is CASSFGQGIGTDTQYF. The CDR3 DNA sequence: TGTGCCAGCAGCTTCGGACAGGGAATAGGCACAGATACGCAGTATTTT. V gene TRBV7-9 combines with J gene TRBJ2-3; 8 bases line up with TRBD1. Germline CDR1 reads SEHNR; CDR2 reads FQNEAQ (reference sequence). The CDR3 has 16 residues. V lost 3 bases, J lost 1 base, and 6 bases stayed unmatched.

The chain links TRBV9 to TRBJ2-5; 7 nucleotides match TRBD2. This CDR3 is 15 amino acids long. Germline CDR1 and CDR2: SGDLS and YYNGEE. V shed 0 bases and J 3 bases; nucleotides not matched to a gene: 5. Here the CDR3 DNA reads TGTGCCAGCAGCGTAGCTCACAGCGGGAAAGAGACCCAGTACTTC. Residues: CASSVAHSGKETQYF. The whole variable domain, filled in from reference TRBV9 and TRBJ2-5, reads DSGVTQTPKHLITATGQRVTLRCSPRSGDLSVYWYQQSLDQGLQFLIQYYNGEERAKGNILERFSAQQFPDLHSELNLSSLELGDSALYFCASSVAHSGKETQYFGPGTRLLVL.